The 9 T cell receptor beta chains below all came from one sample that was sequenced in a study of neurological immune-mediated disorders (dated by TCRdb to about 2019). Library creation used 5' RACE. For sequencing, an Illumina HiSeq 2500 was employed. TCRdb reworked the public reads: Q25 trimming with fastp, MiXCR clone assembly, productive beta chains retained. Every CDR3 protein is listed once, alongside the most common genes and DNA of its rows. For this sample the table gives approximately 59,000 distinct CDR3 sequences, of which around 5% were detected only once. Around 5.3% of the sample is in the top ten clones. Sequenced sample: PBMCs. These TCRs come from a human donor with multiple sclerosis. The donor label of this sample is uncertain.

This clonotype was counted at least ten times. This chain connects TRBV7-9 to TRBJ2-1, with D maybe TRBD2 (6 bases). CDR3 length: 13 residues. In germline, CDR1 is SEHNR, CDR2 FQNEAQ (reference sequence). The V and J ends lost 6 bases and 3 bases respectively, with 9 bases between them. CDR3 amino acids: CASREGGYNEQFF. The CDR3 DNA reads TGTGCCAGCAGGGAGGGCGGCTACAATGAGCAGTTCTTC.

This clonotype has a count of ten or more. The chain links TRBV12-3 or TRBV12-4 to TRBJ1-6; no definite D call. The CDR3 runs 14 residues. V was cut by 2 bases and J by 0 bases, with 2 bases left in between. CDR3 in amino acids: CASSLSSYNSPLHF. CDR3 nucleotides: TGTGCCAGCAGTTTAAGCTCCTATAATTCACCCCTCCACTTT.

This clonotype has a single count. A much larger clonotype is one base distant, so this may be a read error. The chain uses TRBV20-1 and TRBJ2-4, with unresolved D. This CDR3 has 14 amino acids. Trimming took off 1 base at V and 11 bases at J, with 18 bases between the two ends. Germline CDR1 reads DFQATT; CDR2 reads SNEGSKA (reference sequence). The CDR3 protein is CSARGFARGGVQYF. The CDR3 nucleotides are TGCAGTGCTAGAGGGTTCGCAAGAGGTGGCGTTCAGTACTTC.

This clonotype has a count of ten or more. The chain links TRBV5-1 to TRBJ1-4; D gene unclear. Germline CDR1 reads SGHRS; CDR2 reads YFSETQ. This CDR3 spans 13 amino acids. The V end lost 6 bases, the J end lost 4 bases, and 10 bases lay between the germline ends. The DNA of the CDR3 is TGCGCCAGCACGAACACCGATAATGAAAAACTGTTTTTT. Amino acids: CASTNTDNEKLFF. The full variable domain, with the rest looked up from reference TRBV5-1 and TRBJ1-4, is KAGVTQTPRYLIKTRGQQVTLSCSPISGHRSVSWYQQTPGQGLQFLFEYFSETQRNKGNFPGRFSGRQFSNSRSEMNVSTLELGDSALYLCASTNTDNEKLFFGSGTQLSVL.

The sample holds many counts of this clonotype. The CDR3 reads CSAKEGQGVYEQYF. The CDR3 DNA is TGCAGTGCTAAAGAGGGACAGGGGGTCTACGAGCAGTACTTC. The V call is TRBV20-1, the J call TRBJ2-7; 11 bases agree with TRBD1. CDR1 is DFQATT and CDR2 is SNEGSKA in the germline V gene (reference sequence). The CDR3 extends over 14 amino acids. The V and J ends lost 4 bases and 3 bases, in that order; junction bases with no gene match: 5.

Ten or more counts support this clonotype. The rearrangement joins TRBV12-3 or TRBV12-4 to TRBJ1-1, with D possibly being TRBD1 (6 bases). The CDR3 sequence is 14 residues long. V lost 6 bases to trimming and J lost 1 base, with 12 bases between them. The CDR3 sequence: CASRHRDRNTEAFF. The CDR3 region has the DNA TGTGCCAGCAGGCACAGGGATCGGAACACTGAAGCTTTCTTT.

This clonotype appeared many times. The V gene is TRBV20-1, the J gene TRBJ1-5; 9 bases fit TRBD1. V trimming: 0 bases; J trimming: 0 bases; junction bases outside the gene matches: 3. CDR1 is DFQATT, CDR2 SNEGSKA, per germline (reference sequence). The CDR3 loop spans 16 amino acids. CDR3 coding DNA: TGCAGTGCTAGAGAAACAGGGGGCTTTAGCAATCAGCCCCAGCATTTT. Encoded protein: CSARETGGFSNQPQHF.

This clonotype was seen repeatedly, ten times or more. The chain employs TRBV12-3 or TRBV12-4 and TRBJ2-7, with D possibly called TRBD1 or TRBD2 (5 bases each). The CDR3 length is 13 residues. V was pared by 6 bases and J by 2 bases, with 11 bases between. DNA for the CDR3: TGTGCCAGCAGGGAATTGGGGGCCTACGAGCAGTACTTC. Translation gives CASRELGAYEQYF.

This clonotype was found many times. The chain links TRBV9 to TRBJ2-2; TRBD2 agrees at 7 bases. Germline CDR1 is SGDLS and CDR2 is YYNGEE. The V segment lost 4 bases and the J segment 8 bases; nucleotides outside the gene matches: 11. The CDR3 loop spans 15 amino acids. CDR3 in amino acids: CASSPPGTNRGELFF. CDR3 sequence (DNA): TGTGCCAGCAGCCCCCCCGGGACTAATCGTGGGGAGCTGTTTTTT.